Each of the 31 T cell receptor beta chains below was sequenced from the same sample in a study of blood T cell repertoires in COVID-19. Profiling relied on immunoSEQ multiplex PCR, and the TCRdb table lists in-frame clones only, not all of them. The sample lists approximately 240,000 clones; approximately 90% were seen once. Sequenced material: PBMCs or T cells enriched from blood (not recorded which). These receptors were obtained from a woman under 30 who had recovered from COVID-19.

The V gene is TRBV7-9, the J gene TRBJ1-4; 7 bases are shared with TRBD1. CDR1 and CDR2 (germline): SEHNR, FQNEAQ (reference sequence). Unmatched junction bases numbered 10, after V lost 5 bases and J lost 7 bases. There are 15 residues in the CDR3. CDR3 DNA sequence: TGTGCCAGCAGCCTAAGACAGGGTGTCGGTGAAAAACTGTTTTTT. It specifies CASSLRQGVGEKLFF.

The V call is TRBV3-1 (or the pseudogene TRBV3-2), the J call TRBJ1-1, with D unclear. The V gene's germline CDR1 is LGHDT and CDR2 YNNKEL (reference sequence). This CDR3 comprises 14 residues. V lost 1 base to trimming and J lost 5 bases, with 11 bases between them. The CDR3 loop reads CASSQVVGRTEAFF. The CDR3 bases are TGTGCCAGCAGCCAAGTAGTAGGGAGGACTGAAGCTTTCTTT.

The genes are TRBV6-6 and TRBJ2-5, with 7 bases aligning to TRBD2. V lost 0 bases and J lost 5; bases outside the gene matches: 9. Germline V gene data show CDR1 as MNHNY and CDR2 as SVGAGI (reference sequence). This CDR3 contains 16 residues. The CDR3 nucleotides are TGTGCCAGCAGTTACTCAGGAGCGGGGTATCAGGAGACCCAGTACTTC. This encodes CASSYSGAGYQETQYF.

This chain connects TRBV28 to TRBJ1-6; tentative D call: TRBD1 (6 bases). The CDR3 is 17 amino acids. V shed 7 bases and J shed 7 bases, with 23 bases lying between them. Germline CDR1 MDHEN, CDR2 SYDVKM. CDR3 bases: TGTGCCAGCACCTCGCGGAACAGGGTGAGGCAAAATTCACCCCTCCACTTT. The encoded protein is CASTSRNRVRQNSPLHF.

This rearrangement joins TRBV24-1 to TRBJ2-3, with 8 bases lining up with TRBD1. Germline V gene sequence: CDR1 KGHDR, CDR2 SFDVKD. After removal of 2 bases from V and 2 bases from J, the junction contained 14 bases not matched to a gene. The CDR3 spans 19 residues. CDR3 sequence: CATSDSPDREPWDTDTQYF. The CDR3 DNA sequence: TGTGCCACCAGTGATTCCCCGGACAGGGAACCCTGGGACACAGATACGCAGTATTTT.

The chain has TRBV6-2 or TRBV6-3 and TRBJ1-3; D may be TRBD1 (6 bases). V was shortened by 6 bases and J by 0 bases, with 18 bases between the two germline ends. The CDR3 has 17 amino acids. Germline values: CDR1 MNHEY, CDR2 SVGEGT. The CDR3 region has the DNA TGTGCCAGCAGCCCTCTGGACAGCTCTCTCTCTGGAAACACCATATATTTT. Translating it yields CASSPLDSSLSGNTIYF.

This sequence joins TRBV3-1 (or the pseudogene TRBV3-2) and TRBJ1-4; 7 nucleotides align to TRBD1. The V segment lost 1 base and the J segment 13 bases; nucleotides outside the gene matches: 6. CDR1 and CDR2 (germline): LGHDT, YNNKEL (reference sequence). The CDR3 has 13 residues. In nucleotides, the CDR3 is TGTGCCAGCAGCCAAGCGGACAGGCAAACACTGTTTTTT. Translated: CASSQADRQTLFF.

In its sample, this clone was seen once. The rearrangement joins TRBV12-3 or TRBV12-4 to TRBJ1-2; no clear D. The germline V and J ends were trimmed by 6 bases and 3 bases, with 11 bases remaining between them. The CDR3 runs to 13 residues. CDR3: CASSKRSHYGYTF. The CDR3 DNA follows: TGTGCCAGCAGCAAACGGTCCCACTATGGCTACACCTTC.

The chain couples TRBV5-5 to TRBJ2-1; TRBD2 is a possible D gene (7 bases). CDR1 is SGHKS and CDR2 is YYEKEE in the germline V gene (reference sequence). V lost 0 bases to trimming and J lost 4 bases, with 17 bases between them. There are 17 residues in the CDR3. CDR3 DNA sequence: TGTGCCAGCAGCTTGGGACCTCGGGGGGCCGTGTACAATGAGCAGTTCTTC. Its translation: CASSLGPRGAVYNEQFF.

This chain links TRBV9 with TRBJ2-3; 8 nucleotides match TRBD2. The CDR3 runs to 15 residues. Germline V lookup: CDR1 SGDLS, CDR2 YYNGEE. The ends lost 2 bases at V and 5 bases at J; junction bases unmatched: 7. The CDR3 loop reads CASSVLGLVRDTQYF. CDR3 nucleotides: TGTGCCAGCAGCGTTCTGGGACTAGTTAGAGATACGCAGTATTTT.

The chain couples TRBV6-5 to TRBJ2-7; 8 nucleotides align to TRBD1. V gave up 4 bases and J gave up 5 bases; unmatched junction bases: 7. The CDR3 totals 14 residues. CDR1 is MNHEY and CDR2 is SVGAGI in the germline V gene. CDR3 DNA sequence: TGTGCCAGCAGTTCAAGGACAGGGCCTCACGAGCAGTACTTC. It yields the protein CASSSRTGPHEQYF.

The chain recombines TRBV24-1 with TRBJ2-1; the match to TRBD2 covers 10 bases. Germline V CDR1 and CDR2: KGHDR, SFDVKD. Trimming took 0 bases from V and 8 from J; bases not matched to a gene: 9. The CDR3 is 17 residues long. CDR3 nucleotide sequence: TGTGCCACCAGTGATTTGACCGCTAGCGGGAGAGGCGATGAGCAGTTCTTC. It codes for CATSDLTASGRGDEQFF.

To note about this clone: This specimen includes other DNA sequences encoding the same CDR3. This chain connects TRBV19 to TRBJ2-1, with 10 bases identical to TRBD2. The CDR3 is 14 residues long. V dropped 3 bases and J dropped 5; count of bases not matched to a gene: 1. From germline, CDR1 is LNHDA and CDR2 SQIVND (reference sequence). CDR3 in amino acids: CASSILAGDNEQFF. The CDR3, as DNA: TGTGCCAGTAGTATTCTAGCGGGGGACAATGAGCAGTTCTTC.

This clone occurred a few times. The chain is built from TRBV7-9 and TRBJ2-1; 14 positions agree with TRBD2. V shed 4 bases and J 0 bases; nucleotides not matched to a gene: 8. Germline V lookup: CDR1 SEHNR, CDR2 FQNEAQ (reference sequence). CDR3 length: 19 residues. The CDR3 here is CASSYPPGLAGASYNEQFF. The CDR3 DNA follows: TGTGCCAGCAGCTACCCGCCGGGACTAGCGGGAGCCTCCTACAATGAGCAGTTCTTC.

This rearrangement joins TRBV6-4 to TRBJ1-2; D perhaps matches TRBD1 (6 bases). Trimming removed 5 bases from V and 12 bases from J, with 19 bases in between. Germline V gives CDR1 MRHNA, CDR2 SNTAGT. The CDR3 spans 13 residues. CDR3 protein: CASSNMGGRSHTF. CDR3 in DNA: TGTGCCAGCAGTAACATGGGGGGGCGCAGTCACACCTTC.

The sample holds one count of this clone. The chain uses TRBV11-3 and TRBJ1-1; D unresolved. V was cut by 2 bases and J by 2 bases, with 9 bases left in between. The CDR3 length is 14 residues. Germline assignment: CDR1 SGHNT and CDR2 YENEEA. CDR3 DNA sequence: TGTGCCAGCAGCTTAACACCCTCAAACACTGAAGCTTTCTTT. Amino acids: CASSLTPSNTEAFF.

The chain couples TRBV28 to TRBJ1-1; TRBD1 is a possible D gene (6 bases). The V gene lost 1 base and the J gene lost 8 bases, with 17 bases spanning the gap. This CDR3 comprises 15 residues. CDR1 MDHEN and CDR2 SYDVKM come from the germline V gene. CDR3 sequence (DNA): TGTGCCAGCAGTTTATTCCCCACCCTCGGACAGGAAGCTTTCTTT. It codes for CASSLFPTLGQEAFF. The variable domain in full, with the rest retrieved from reference TRBV28 and TRBJ1-1, is DVKVTQSSRYLVKRTGEKVFLECVQDMDHENMFWYRQDPGLGLRLIYFSYDVKMKEKGDIPEGYSVSREKKERFSLILESASTNQTSMYLCASSLFPTLGQEAFFGQGTRLTVV.

This chain uses TRBV5-1 with TRBJ2-5, with D perhaps matching TRBD2 (6 bases). The CDR3 totals 15 residues. Trimming cost V 1 base and J 1 base, with 11 bases left between them. The germline V gene encodes CDR1 SGHRS and CDR2 YFSETQ. The CDR3 DNA reads TGCGCCAGCAGCTTGTTTAGCGGCTTCCAAGAGACCCAGTACTTC. This encodes CASSLFSGFQETQYF.

The V and J genes are TRBV5-1 and TRBJ2-3; 9 nucleotides line up with TRBD1. Germline values: CDR1 SGHRS, CDR2 YFSETQ. J lost 3 bases, V lost 5 bases, and 7 bases had no gene match. The CDR3 consists of 15 residues. DNA for the CDR3: TGCGCCAGCAGTCGAGGACAGGGGATAACAGATACGCAGTATTTT. This translates into CASSRGQGITDTQYF. Supplemented by reference TRBV5-1 and TRBJ2-3, the full variable domain reads KAGVTQTPRYLIKTRGQQVTLSCSPISGHRSVSWYQQTPGQGLQFLFEYFSETQRNKGNFPGRFSGRQFSNSRSEMNVSTLELGDSALYLCASSRGQGITDTQYFGPGTRLTVL.

The rearrangement uses TRBV7-8 and TRBJ1-6; D is undetermined. This CDR3 contains 13 residues. V was shortened by 5 bases and J by 10 bases, with 12 bases between the two germline ends. Germline CDR1 is SGHVS and CDR2 is FQNEAQ. CDR3 DNA: TGTGCCAGCAGCCCTCGACTAGGCTCACCCCTCCACTTT. Translating it yields CASSPRLGSPLHF.

The chain carries TRBV25-1 and TRBJ1-2, with D tentatively TRBD1 (5 bases). Per the germline V gene, CDR1 is MGHDK and CDR2 is SYGVNS. V was clipped by 6 bases and J by 4 bases, with 12 bases between them. The CDR3 sequence is 13 residues long. The CDR3 loop reads CASRPSGGYGYTF. The CDR3 DNA follows: TGTGCCAGCAGACCGTCGGGGGGCTATGGCTACACCTTC.

V usage is TRBV7-9 and J usage is TRBJ1-4; no firm D call. The CDR3 is 15 residues long. V was shortened by 4 bases and J by 4 bases, with 13 bases between the two germline ends. The germline V gene has CDR1 SEHNR and CDR2 FQNEAQ (reference sequence). Here the CDR3 DNA reads TGTGCCAGCAGCTCCAGAGGGTGGGGTAATGAAAAACTGTTTTTT. Translation: CASSSRGWGNEKLFF.

J is TRBJ1-2 and V is TRBV24-1, with D unclear. Germline V lookup: CDR1 KGHDR, CDR2 SFDVKD. V dropped 1 base and J dropped 4 bases, with 6 bases sitting between them. The CDR3 runs 13 residues. CDR3 region: CATSDFGGYGYTF. CDR3 bases: TGTGCCACCAGTGATTTCGGTGGCTATGGCTACACCTTC.

CDR3 residues: CASSTGTADSPLHF. CDR3 coding DNA: TGTGCCAGTAGTACGGGTACCGCAGACTCACCCCTCCACTTT. This sequence joins TRBV19 and TRBJ1-6; D call uncertain. This CDR3 is 14 amino acids long. Germline V CDR1 and CDR2: LNHDA, SQIVND (reference sequence). V was shortened by 4 bases and J by 10 bases, with 14 bases between the two germline ends.

The chain couples TRBV7-9 to TRBJ2-6, with D maybe TRBD1 (6 bases). The germline V and J ends were trimmed by 0 bases and 3 bases, with 12 bases remaining between them. The CDR3 totals 17 residues. The V gene's germline CDR1 is SEHNR and CDR2 FQNEAQ (reference sequence). CDR3 DNA sequence: TGTGCCAGCAGCTTAGCGGTGGCAGGGGTTGGGGCCAACGTCCTGACTTTC. Translation: CASSLAVAGVGANVLTF.

This chain connects TRBV4-1 to TRBJ1-2; TRBD1 matches 9 bases. This CDR3 has 14 amino acids. Germline loops: CDR1 MGHRA, CDR2 YSYEKL. Trimming cost V 8 bases and J 6 bases; bases outside gene matches: 10. The CDR3 here is CASYRPGTGNGYTF. The CDR3 coding sequence is TGCGCCAGCTACCGTCCCGGGACAGGGAATGGCTACACCTTC.

The chain couples TRBV6-4 to TRBJ2-1; D possibly corresponds to TRBD2 (6 bases). The V end was cut by 5 bases, the J end by 2 bases, with 16 bases between. The germline V gene has CDR1 MRHNA and CDR2 SNTAGT. This CDR3 has 16 amino acids. The DNA for the CDR3 is TGTGCCAGCAGTACTCGCGGGGAGTTGACCTACAATGAGCAGTTCTTC. It codes for CASSTRGELTYNEQFF.

The V gene is TRBV28, the J gene TRBJ2-7; 7 nucleotides match TRBD1. The CDR3 contains 15 residues. Looked up from germline, CDR1 is MDHEN and CDR2 is SYDVKM. V shed 3 bases and J 2 bases; nucleotides not matched to a gene: 7. The CDR3 loop reads CASSLVWQGAYEQYF. CDR3 DNA: TGTGCCAGCAGTTTGGTATGGCAGGGGGCCTACGAGCAGTACTTC.

This clone was observed a single time. This chain joins TRBV7-3 and TRBJ1-5, with 7 nucleotides matching TRBD1. With 1 base clipped from V and 7 bases from J, the junction kept 4 bases outside the gene matches. The CDR3 spans 14 residues. The germline V gene has CDR1 SGHTA and CDR2 FQGTGA. CDR3 DNA: TGTGCCAGCAGCTTAAGACAGGGTACCCAGCCCCAGCATTTT. Its protein product is CASSLRQGTQPQHF.

V usage is TRBV6-4 and J usage is TRBJ2-1, with 8 bases identical to TRBD2. This CDR3 has 15 amino acids. Trimming at V came to 3 bases and at J to 2 bases, leaving 3 bases not matched to a gene. Per germline, CDR1 MRHNA and CDR2 SNTAGT. CDR3 sequence (DNA): TGTGCCAGCAGTGAACTAGCGGACCCCTACAATGAGCAGTTCTTC. It yields the protein CASSELADPYNEQFF.

The chain uses TRBV7-5 and TRBJ2-3; whether TRBD2, the table's D call, matches the DNA was not checked. TRBV7-5 is reported as a pseudogene. The CDR3 is 16 residues long. CDR3 amino acids: CARSPLGSGPTDTQYF. DNA for the CDR3: TGTGCCAGAAGTCCGCTTGGTAGCGGCCCCACAGATACGCAGTATTTT.